This T cell receptor beta chain was documented in a study of blood T cells in healthy people across ages. The CDR3 spans 16 residues. Germline loops: CDR1 SGHTA, CDR2 FQGNSA. The V gene end was trimmed by 2 bases and the J gene end by 0 bases; junction bases not matched to a gene: 2. Study conclusions and caveats: There were more naive CD4+ cells and higher diversity in long-lived donors than in aged donors.

Regarding this clonotype: The antigen is undetermined.

Together with a sample-barcoded 5' primer, a J-beta primer mix was included in a second PCR lasting roughly 6 to 12 cycles. Carrying 12 random nucleotides, a template-switch adaptor labeled each individual cDNA molecule. TCRdb ran MiXCR on the 5' RACE reads and lists one entry per CDR3 protein. Of under 950,000 distinct CDR3 sequences listed, 22% were seen once; the top ten hold roughly 22%. The sample comprised blood. The origin of this receptor is a man in his sixties or seventies in good health. The genes are TRBV7-2 and TRBJ2-3; 10 nucleotides agree with TRBD2. CDR3 residues: CASSLKRGGSTDTQYF. CDR3 sequence (DNA): TGTGCCAGCAGCTTAAAGCGGGGGGGTAGCACAGATACGCAGTATTTT.